This T cell receptor beta chain was identified in a study of monozygotic twins with inflammatory bowel disease. General study results and limits: IBD patients shared fewer clonotypes with other individuals than healthy twins, especially patients with disease activity signs. The study found lower TCRbeta diversity (inverse Simpson) in IBD patients than in healthy co-twins.

The CDR3 covers 14 residues. Per the germline V gene, CDR1 is SQVTM and CDR2 is ANQGSEA. Points on this clonotype: Its antigen is undetermined.

The UMIs carried a 6-nucleotide sample barcode, and they were added by template switching. TCRdb reanalyzed the 5' RACE reads, giving one entry per CDR3 protein sequence and no DNA. The sample table sets out around 400,000 distinct CDR3 sequences. Every donor provided one blood sample measuring more than 2 ml. The source is a human donor with ulcerative colitis or Crohn's disease, or a healthy co-twin of an affected twin (not recorded which). This chain uses TRBV29-1 with TRBJ2-7. The source material was blood. The CDR3 spells CSVERPGSSYEQYF.